The rows below give T cell receptor beta chains drawn from one sample of a study of post-analysis software for immune sequencing data. One entry per CDR3 protein, called by TCRdb with MiXCR from the PCR reads. The data contain around 200,000 distinct CDR3 sequences, 25% to 30% of them singletons. Sequencing was carried out using blood. These receptors were taken from a girl under 18 with multiple sclerosis. Both conserved end residues are part of each CDR3. The order of the fields is CDR3 length, D gene, J gene, clone size, V gene, CDR3 protein, CDR3 DNA. D genes are given only for firm matches. Size tells how often a clone was seen (once, few, many) or the class of an expanded clone, and some rows leave it out.

cdr3_length: 14
d_call: NA
j_call: TRBJ1-1
clone_size: NA
v_call: TRBV7-8
cdr3_aa: CASSTETGDTEAFF
cdr3_nt: TGTGCCAGCAGCACCGAAACAGGTGACACTGAAGCTTTCTTT

cdr3_length: 15
d_call: TRBD2
j_call: TRBJ2-1
clone_size: many
v_call: TRBV5-1
cdr3_aa: CASNPGAGGTHEQFF
cdr3_nt: TGCGCCAGCAACCCCGGGGCGGGAGGGACGCATGAGCAGTTCTTC

cdr3_length: 14
d_call: NA
j_call: TRBJ1-1
clone_size: NA
v_call: TRBV12-3/TRBV12-4
cdr3_aa: CASSLGVINTEAFF
cdr3_nt: TGTGCCAGCAGTTTAGGGGTTATAAACACTGAAGCTTTCTTT

cdr3_length: 15
d_call: TRBD1
j_call: TRBJ2-7
clone_size: NA
v_call: TRBV20-1
cdr3_aa: CSARSRDRDSYEQYF
cdr3_nt: TGCAGTGCTAGATCCCGGGACAGGGATTCTTACGAGCAGTACTTC

cdr3_length: 15
d_call: NA
j_call: TRBJ1-2
clone_size: many
v_call: TRBV20-1
cdr3_aa: CSARGIGPIWNGYTF
cdr3_nt: TGCAGTGCTAGAGGAATTGGACCTATCTGGAACGGCTACACCTTC

cdr3_length: 15
d_call: NA
j_call: TRBJ1-1
clone_size: few
v_call: TRBV7-9
cdr3_aa: CASSAAGTKNTEAFF
cdr3_nt: TGTGCCAGCAGCGCGGCCGGGACAAAAAACACTGAAGCTTTCTTT

cdr3_length: 14
d_call: NA
j_call: TRBJ1-1
clone_size: few
v_call: TRBV18
cdr3_aa: CASSPLPPNTEAFF
cdr3_nt: TGTGCCAGCTCACCACTTCCCCCGAACACTGAAGCTTTCTTT

cdr3_length: 15
d_call: TRBD1
j_call: TRBJ1-4
clone_size: NA
v_call: TRBV5-1
cdr3_aa: CDSSFNRGRHEKLFF
cdr3_nt: TGCGACAGCAGCTTCAACAGGGGGCGGCATGAAAAACTGTTTTTT

cdr3_length: 16
d_call: TRBD2
j_call: TRBJ2-1
clone_size: many
v_call: TRBV20-1
cdr3_aa: CSARDLLAGIYNEQFF
cdr3_nt: TGCAGTGCTAGAGATCTGTTAGCGGGTATCTACAATGAGCAGTTCTTC

cdr3_length: 15
d_call: TRBD2
j_call: TRBJ2-3
clone_size: NA
v_call: TRBV10-3
cdr3_aa: CAISSSGGHTDTQYF
cdr3_nt: TGTGCCATCAGTTCTAGCGGGGGCCACACAGATACGCAGTATTTT

cdr3_length: 13
d_call: NA
j_call: TRBJ2-5
clone_size: many
v_call: TRBV7-9
cdr3_aa: CASSPSGDETQYF
cdr3_nt: TGTGCCAGCAGCCCGAGTGGGGATGAGACCCAGTACTTC

cdr3_length: 20
d_call: TRBD1
j_call: TRBJ2-1
clone_size: few
v_call: TRBV5-6
cdr3_aa: CASSTPRDRGRDSTYNEQFF
cdr3_nt: TGTGCCAGCAGCACCCCCCGGGACAGGGGGCGAGATAGCACTTACAATGAGCAGTTCTTC

cdr3_length: 13
d_call: NA
j_call: TRBJ2-5
clone_size: many
v_call: TRBV29-1
cdr3_aa: CSVDLLGRETQYF
cdr3_nt: TGCAGCGTTGATTTACTAGGTCGAGAGACCCAGTACTTC

cdr3_length: 13
d_call: NA
j_call: TRBJ1-1
clone_size: NA
v_call: TRBV29-1
cdr3_aa: CSVPSGVNTEAFF
cdr3_nt: TGCAGCGTCCCCAGTGGGGTGAACACTGAAGCTTTCTTT

cdr3_length: 17
d_call: TRBD2
j_call: TRBJ2-7
clone_size: many
v_call: TRBV6-5
cdr3_aa: CASSYGLAETGSYEQYF
cdr3_nt: TGTGCCAGCAGTTACGGGCTAGCGGAAACCGGCTCCTACGAGCAGTACTTC

cdr3_length: 14
d_call: NA
j_call: TRBJ2-7
clone_size: NA
v_call: TRBV12-3/TRBV12-4
cdr3_aa: CASSLGGRTYEQYF
cdr3_nt: TGTGCCAGCAGTTTGGGCGGCAGGACCTACGAGCAGTACTTC

cdr3_length: 23
d_call: TRBD2
j_call: TRBJ2-3
clone_size: NA
v_call: TRBV19
cdr3_aa: CASSIRDRNPEWASGICADTQYF
cdr3_nt: TGTGCCAGTAGTATACGGGACAGAAACCCCGAGTGGGCTAGCGGGATTTGCGCAGATACGCAGTATTTT

cdr3_length: 15
d_call: TRBD1
j_call: TRBJ2-5
clone_size: many
v_call: TRBV20-1
cdr3_aa: CSARDSRQGGETQYF
cdr3_nt: TGCAGTGCTAGAGATTCAAGACAGGGTGGAGAGACCCAGTACTTC

cdr3_length: 14
d_call: NA
j_call: TRBJ1-2
clone_size: NA
v_call: TRBV5-5
cdr3_aa: CASSLGQSSYGYTF
cdr3_nt: TGTGCCAGCAGCTTGGGGCAGTCATCCTATGGCTACACCTTC

cdr3_length: 14
d_call: NA
j_call: TRBJ1-2
clone_size: few
v_call: TRBV5-1
cdr3_aa: CASSLGREVDGYTF
cdr3_nt: TGCGCCAGCAGCTTGGGCAGGGAGGTCGATGGCTACACCTTC

cdr3_length: 16
d_call: NA
j_call: TRBJ2-5
clone_size: few
v_call: TRBV4-2
cdr3_aa: CASSQDKGGRQETQYF
cdr3_nt: TGTGCCAGCAGCCAAGATAAGGGGGGACGCCAAGAGACCCAGTACTTC

cdr3_length: 15
d_call: NA
j_call: TRBJ1-6
clone_size: few
v_call: TRBV7-9
cdr3_aa: CASSLSGVGNSPLHF
cdr3_nt: TGTGCCAGCAGCTTATCAGGGGTAGGCAATTCACCCCTCCACTTT

cdr3_length: 16
d_call: TRBD2
j_call: TRBJ2-3
clone_size: NA
v_call: TRBV27
cdr3_aa: CASSRSGGTSTDTQYF
cdr3_nt: TGTGCCAGCAGTCGAAGCGGGGGGACCAGCACAGATACGCAGTATTTT

cdr3_length: 14
d_call: NA
j_call: TRBJ1-1
clone_size: many
v_call: TRBV5-1
cdr3_aa: CASSLAGQNTEAFF
cdr3_nt: TGCGCCAGCAGCTTGGCAGGGCAGAACACTGAAGCTTTCTTT

cdr3_length: 13
d_call: NA
j_call: TRBJ1-1
clone_size: few
v_call: TRBV7-9
cdr3_aa: CASSLERDTEAFF
cdr3_nt: TGTGCCAGCAGCCTTGAAAGGGACACTGAAGCTTTCTTT

cdr3_length: 14
d_call: NA
j_call: TRBJ1-1
clone_size: NA
v_call: TRBV5-5
cdr3_aa: CASSWRSGGHEAFF
cdr3_nt: TGTGCCAGCAGCTGGCGTAGTGGTGGGCATGAAGCTTTCTTT

cdr3_length: 17
d_call: NA
j_call: TRBJ2-1
clone_size: many
v_call: TRBV7-3
cdr3_aa: CASSSLGSLSSYNEQFF
cdr3_nt: TGTGCCAGCAGCTCCCTAGGGTCGTTAAGCTCCTACAATGAGCAGTTCTTC

cdr3_length: 13
d_call: TRBD1
j_call: TRBJ2-5
clone_size: few
v_call: TRBV12-3/TRBV12-4
cdr3_aa: CASSLTGEETQYF
cdr3_nt: TGTGCCAGCAGTTTAACAGGGGAAGAGACCCAGTACTTC

cdr3_length: 17
d_call: TRBD1
j_call: TRBJ2-3
clone_size: few
v_call: TRBV20-1
cdr3_aa: CSARDHLQGTITDTQYF
cdr3_nt: TGCAGTGCTAGAGATCATTTACAGGGGACCATAACAGATACGCAGTATTTT

cdr3_length: 15
d_call: NA
j_call: TRBJ2-6
clone_size: many
v_call: TRBV15
cdr3_aa: CATSRQGSGANVLTF
cdr3_nt: TGTGCCACCAGCAGACAGGGGAGTGGGGCCAACGTCCTGACTTTC

cdr3_length: 16
d_call: TRBD1
j_call: TRBJ2-1
clone_size: NA
v_call: TRBV12-3/TRBV12-4
cdr3_aa: CASSLGHGTGFNEQFF
cdr3_nt: TGTGCCAGCAGTTTAGGACACGGGACAGGGTTCAATGAGCAGTTCTTC

cdr3_length: 14
d_call: NA
j_call: TRBJ1-1
clone_size: once
v_call: TRBV6-2/TRBV6-3
cdr3_aa: CASQAEKTVLEAFF
cdr3_nt: TGTGCCAGCCAAGCGGAGAAGACAGTCCTTGAAGCTTTCTTT

cdr3_length: 13
d_call: NA
j_call: TRBJ2-4
clone_size: many
v_call: TRBV18
cdr3_aa: CASSPGGKNIQYF
cdr3_nt: TGTGCCAGCTCACCCGGGGGTAAAAACATTCAGTACTTC

cdr3_length: 13
d_call: NA
j_call: TRBJ1-5
clone_size: many
v_call: TRBV7-9
cdr3_aa: CASSRDTYQPQHF
cdr3_nt: TGTGCCAGCAGCCGCGACACATATCAGCCCCAGCATTTT

cdr3_length: 15
d_call: NA
j_call: TRBJ1-6
clone_size: NA
v_call: TRBV13
cdr3_aa: CASSPKTGTNSPLHF
cdr3_nt: TGTGCCAGCAGCCCCAAGACGGGGACTAATTCACCCCTCCACTTT

cdr3_length: 16
d_call: TRBD1
j_call: TRBJ2-7
clone_size: NA
v_call: TRBV2
cdr3_aa: CASSEGVGTASYEQYF
cdr3_nt: TGTGCCAGCAGTGAGGGTGTGGGGACAGCCTCATACGAGCAGTACTTC

cdr3_length: 15
d_call: TRBD2
j_call: TRBJ2-1
clone_size: many
v_call: TRBV7-9
cdr3_aa: CASSFLAEIYNEQFF
cdr3_nt: TGTGCCAGCAGCTTCCTAGCGGAGATATACAATGAGCAGTTCTTC

cdr3_length: 15
d_call: TRBD2
j_call: TRBJ2-3
clone_size: few
v_call: TRBV5-1
cdr3_aa: CAPPHKRGDTDTQYF
cdr3_nt: TGCGCCCCACCCCACAAGCGGGGGGACACAGATACGCAGTATTTT

cdr3_length: 13
d_call: TRBD2
j_call: TRBJ2-7
clone_size: many
v_call: TRBV6-5
cdr3_aa: CASSGTTPPEQYF
cdr3_nt: TGTGCCAGCAGCGGGACTACCCCGCCCGAGCAGTACTTC

cdr3_length: 16
d_call: TRBD1
j_call: TRBJ2-4
clone_size: many
v_call: TRBV2
cdr3_aa: CASSEATGITKNIQYF
cdr3_nt: TGTGCCAGCAGTGAGGCGACAGGGATAACCAAAAACATTCAGTACTTC

cdr3_length: 15
d_call: NA
j_call: TRBJ2-1
clone_size: many
v_call: TRBV12-3/TRBV12-4
cdr3_aa: CASSSTDALNNEQFF
cdr3_nt: TGTGCCAGCAGTTCAACGGACGCGTTAAACAATGAGCAGTTCTTC

cdr3_length: 12
d_call: NA
j_call: TRBJ2-5
clone_size: few
v_call: TRBV6-2/TRBV6-3
cdr3_aa: CASRPFVGEQYF
cdr3_nt: TGTGCCAGCAGACCCTTCGTGGGAGAGCAGTACTTC

cdr3_length: 14
d_call: TRBD2
j_call: TRBJ2-7
clone_size: many
v_call: TRBV6-5
cdr3_aa: CASSPGTSGIEQYF
cdr3_nt: TGTGCCAGCAGCCCCGGGACTAGCGGGATTGAGCAGTACTTC

cdr3_length: 15
d_call: NA
j_call: TRBJ2-3
clone_size: few
v_call: TRBV7-9
cdr3_aa: CASSLGFGDRDTQYF
cdr3_nt: TGTGCCAGCAGCTTAGGTTTCGGAGACAGGGATACGCAGTATTTT

cdr3_length: 14
d_call: NA
j_call: TRBJ2-3
clone_size: many
v_call: TRBV2
cdr3_aa: CASSSLTAGDTQYF
cdr3_nt: TGTGCCAGCAGTAGCCTAACCGCCGGAGATACGCAGTATTTT